The rows below give T cell receptor beta chains drawn from one sample of a study of blood T cell repertoires in COVID-19. Some clones are missing from TCRdb's copy, which holds only in-frame ones; the method was immunoSEQ multiplex PCR. The repertoire consists of roughly 350,000 clones, with about 90% occurring once and the leading ten covering roughly 3.5%. The specimen sequenced was peripheral blood. The origin of the receptors is a woman aged 18 to 35 who had recovered from COVID-19. The CDR3 runs from the conserved cysteine through the conserved F or W. The D gene is left open where the match is weak. Some rows mark clone size as missing; the rest say once, few, many or name a class of expanded clone.

J gene,V gene,D gene,clone size,CDR3 protein,CDR3 DNA
TRBJ2-1,TRBV10-3,NA,NA,CAISDHNEQFF,TGTGCCATCAGTGATCATAATGAGCAGTTCTTC
TRBJ1-6,TRBV9,TRBD1,once,CASSVAPGQTNSPLHF,TGTGCCAGCAGCGTAGCCCCGGGACAGACTAATTCACCCCTCCACTTT
TRBJ1-1,TRBV2,NA,NA,CASRAEQGPNTEAFF,TGTGCCAGCAGGGCGGAACAGGGACCGAACACTGAAGCTTTCTTT
TRBJ1-2,TRBV4-3,TRBD1,NA,CASSQRQGSGYGYTF,TGCGCCAGCAGCCAGAGACAGGGGAGCGGCTATGGCTACACCTTC
TRBJ1-2,TRBV4-3,TRBD1,NA,CASSQDILDRGQNYGYTF,TGCGCCAGCAGCCAAGATATATTGGACAGGGGGCAAAACTATGGCTACACCTTC
TRBJ1-3,TRBV29-1,TRBD1,NA,CSVGPQTGSNTIYF,TGCAGCGTTGGACCTCAGACAGGGAGTAACACCATATATTTT
TRBJ2-1,TRBV14,TRBD1,NA,CASSQRSGQGYNEQFF,TGTGCCAGCAGCCAGCGATCGGGACAGGGATACAATGAGCAGTTCTTC
TRBJ2-5,TRBV24-1,NA,NA,CATSYQGQETQYF,TGTGCCACCAGTTACCAGGGGCAAGAGACCCAGTACTTC
TRBJ1-5,TRBV24-1,TRBD1,NA,CATSDSAGTAHQHF,TGTGCCACCAGTGATTCAGCTGGGACAGCCCACCAGCATTTT
TRBJ1-1,TRBV5-5,NA,NA,CASSSRGDVTEAFF,TGTGCCAGCAGCTCTCGGGGGGACGTCACTGAAGCTTTCTTT
TRBJ1-2,TRBV11-3,NA,NA,CASMQRAPGTNYGYTF,TGTGCCAGCATGCAAAGGGCACCAGGGACTAACTATGGCTACACCTTC
TRBJ2-5,TRBV5-6,NA,NA,CASSLLRGRETQYF,TGTGCCAGCAGCTTGTTGAGAGGGAGGGAGACCCAGTACTTC
TRBJ1-2,TRBV6-2/TRBV6-3,NA,NA,CASSYIGVSGGYTF,TGTGCCAGCAGTTATATCGGTGTATCTGGTGGCTACACCTTC
TRBJ1-1,TRBV28,NA,NA,CASSVSGNTEAFF,TGTGCCAGCAGTGTCAGTGGGAACACTGAAGCTTTCTTT
TRBJ2-2,TRBV12-3/TRBV12-4,NA,NA,CASSPSQVGELFF,TGTGCCAGCAGCCCATCCCAGGTCGGGGAGCTGTTTTTT
TRBJ2-2,TRBV5-1,NA,NA,CASRNQGRAGELFF,TGCGCCAGCAGAAACCAGGGCAGAGCCGGGGAGCTGTTTTTT
TRBJ2-1,TRBV4-3,TRBD2,NA,CASSQDAPGAGGPRDEQFF,TGCGCCAGCAGCCAAGATGCCCCAGGCGCGGGAGGGCCCAGGGATGAGCAGTTCTTC
TRBJ2-1,TRBV5-1,NA,NA,CASSSLTYNEQFF,TGCGCCAGCAGCTCCTTGACATACAATGAGCAGTTCTTC
TRBJ2-1,TRBV2,TRBD1,NA,CASSVGTGRRNEQFF,TGTGCCAGCAGTGTGGGGACAGGGAGGAGGAATGAGCAGTTCTTC
TRBJ1-5,TRBV10-3,TRBD1,NA,CAISEGTGALGNQPQHF,TGTGCCATCAGTGAGGGTACAGGGGCGCTGGGCAATCAGCCCCAGCATTTT
TRBJ1-1,TRBV11-3,TRBD1,NA,CASSFMQGGAFF,TGTGCCAGCAGCTTCATGCAGGGGGGAGCTTTCTTT
TRBJ2-1,TRBV4-3,NA,NA,CASSQETRPALSSYNEQFF,TGCGCCAGCAGCCAAGAAACTAGGCCAGCTCTGAGCTCCTACAATGAGCAGTTCTTC
TRBJ1-5,TRBV21-1,NA,NA,CASREQGKPSNQPQHF,TGTGCCAGCAGAGAACAGGGGAAACCTAGCAATCAGCCCCAGCATTTT
TRBJ2-3,TRBV3-1/TRBV3-2,TRBD2,NA,CASSQLAGGRGDTQYF,TGTGCCAGCAGCCAACTAGCGGGAGGGCGAGGAGATACGCAGTATTTT
TRBJ1-5,TRBV18,NA,NA,CASSQQGGNQPQHF,TGTGCCAGCTCCCAACAGGGTGGCAATCAGCCCCAGCATTTT
TRBJ2-1,TRBV7-2,NA,NA,CASSIQGGYNEQFF,TGTGCCAGCAGTATACAGGGTGGCTACAATGAGCAGTTCTTC
TRBJ2-3,TRBV11-3,TRBD1,NA,CASSLRRQGSFTDTQYF,TGTGCCAGCAGCCTCCGTCGACAGGGATCGTTCACAGATACGCAGTATTTT
TRBJ2-6,TRBV11-3,TRBD1,NA,CASSFSDRGGSGANVLTF,TGTGCCAGCAGCTTTTCGGACAGGGGGGGATCTGGGGCCAACGTCCTGACTTTC
TRBJ1-1,TRBV29-1,TRBD1,NA,CSVVNLEGANTEAFF,TGCAGCGTTGTTAATCTAGAGGGGGCGAACACTGAAGCTTTCTTT
TRBJ1-2,TRBV19,TRBD1,NA,CASSTTGAYGYTF,TGTGCCAGTAGTACGACAGGGGCTTATGGCTACACCTTC
TRBJ1-2,TRBV4-3,TRBD1,NA,CASSQDKPRQGIHHGYTF,TGCGCCAGCAGCCAAGACAAACCGCGACAGGGGATCCACCATGGCTACACCTTC